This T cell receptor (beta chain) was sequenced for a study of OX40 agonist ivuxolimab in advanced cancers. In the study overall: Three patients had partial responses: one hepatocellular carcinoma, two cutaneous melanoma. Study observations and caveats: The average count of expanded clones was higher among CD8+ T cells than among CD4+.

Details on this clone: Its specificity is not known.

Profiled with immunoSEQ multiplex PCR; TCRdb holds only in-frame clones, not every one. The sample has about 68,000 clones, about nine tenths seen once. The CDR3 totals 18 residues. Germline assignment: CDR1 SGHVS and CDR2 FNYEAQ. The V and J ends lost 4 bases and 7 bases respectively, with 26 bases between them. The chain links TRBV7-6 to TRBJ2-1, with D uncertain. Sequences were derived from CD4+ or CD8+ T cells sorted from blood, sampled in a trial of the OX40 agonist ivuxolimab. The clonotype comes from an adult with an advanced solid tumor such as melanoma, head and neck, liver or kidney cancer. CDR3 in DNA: TGTGCCAGCAGCTCGTTCTCGACTGGCCCGATCGTCGGGAATGAGCAGTTCTTC. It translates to CASSSFSTGPIVGNEQFF.